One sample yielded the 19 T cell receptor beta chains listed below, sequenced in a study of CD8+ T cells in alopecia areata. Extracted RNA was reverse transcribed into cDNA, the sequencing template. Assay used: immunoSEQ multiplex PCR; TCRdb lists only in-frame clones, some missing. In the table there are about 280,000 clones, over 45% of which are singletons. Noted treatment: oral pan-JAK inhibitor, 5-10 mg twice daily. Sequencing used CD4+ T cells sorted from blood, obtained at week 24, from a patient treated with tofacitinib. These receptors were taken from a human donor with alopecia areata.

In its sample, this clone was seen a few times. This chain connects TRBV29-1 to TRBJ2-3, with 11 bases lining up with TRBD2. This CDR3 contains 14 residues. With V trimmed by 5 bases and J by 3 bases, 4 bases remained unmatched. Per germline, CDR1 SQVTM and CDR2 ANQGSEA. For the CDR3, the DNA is TGCAGCGTTTCCCTAGCGGGAGGAACAGATACGCAGTATTTT. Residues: CSVSLAGGTDTQYF.

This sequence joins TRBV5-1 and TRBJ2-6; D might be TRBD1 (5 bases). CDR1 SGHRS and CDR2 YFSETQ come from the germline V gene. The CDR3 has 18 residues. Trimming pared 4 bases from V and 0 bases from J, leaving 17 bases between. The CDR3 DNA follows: TGCGCCAGCAGCCCCCGACAGTCGGGCTTCTCTGGGGCCAACGTCCTGACTTTC. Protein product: CASSPRQSGFSGANVLTF.

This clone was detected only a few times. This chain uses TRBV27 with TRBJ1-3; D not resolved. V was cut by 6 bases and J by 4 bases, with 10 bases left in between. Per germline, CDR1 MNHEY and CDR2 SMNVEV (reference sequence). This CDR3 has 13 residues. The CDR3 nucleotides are TGTGCCAGCAGCGAGGACGGCGGAAACACCATATATTTT. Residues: CASSEDGGNTIYF.

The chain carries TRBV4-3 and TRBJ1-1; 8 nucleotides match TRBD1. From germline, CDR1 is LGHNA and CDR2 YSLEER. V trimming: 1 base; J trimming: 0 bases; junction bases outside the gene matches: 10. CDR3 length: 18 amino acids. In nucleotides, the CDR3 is TGCGCCAGCAGCCAAGGCGTCAGGGGGCAACGCATGAACACTGAAGCTTTCTTT. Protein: CASSQGVRGQRMNTEAFF.

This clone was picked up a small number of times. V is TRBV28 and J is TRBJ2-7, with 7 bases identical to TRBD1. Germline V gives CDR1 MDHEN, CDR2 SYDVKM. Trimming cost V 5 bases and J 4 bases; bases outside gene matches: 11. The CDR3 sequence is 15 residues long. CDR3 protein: CASSDRDWGSYEQYF. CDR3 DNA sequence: TGTGCCAGCAGTGACAGGGATTGGGGTTCGTACGAGCAGTACTTC. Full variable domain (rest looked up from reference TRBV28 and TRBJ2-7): DVKVTQSSRYLVKRTGEKVFLECVQDMDHENMFWYRQDPGLGLRLIYFSYDVKMKEKGDIPEGYSVSREKKERFSLILESASTNQTSMYLCASSDRDWGSYEQYFGPGTRLTVT.

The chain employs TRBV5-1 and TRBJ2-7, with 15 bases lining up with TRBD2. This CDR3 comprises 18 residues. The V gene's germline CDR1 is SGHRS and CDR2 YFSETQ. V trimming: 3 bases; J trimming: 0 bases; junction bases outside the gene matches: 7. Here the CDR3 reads CASSSGLAGGPSSYEQYF. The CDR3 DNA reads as TGCGCCAGCAGCTCGGGACTAGCGGGGGGCCCTAGCTCCTACGAGCAGTACTTC.

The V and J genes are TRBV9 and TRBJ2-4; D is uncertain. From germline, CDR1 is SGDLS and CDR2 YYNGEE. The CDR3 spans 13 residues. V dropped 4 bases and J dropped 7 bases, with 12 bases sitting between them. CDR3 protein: CASSKELGNIQYF. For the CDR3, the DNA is TGTGCCAGCAGCAAGGAGCTCGGGAACATTCAGTACTTC.

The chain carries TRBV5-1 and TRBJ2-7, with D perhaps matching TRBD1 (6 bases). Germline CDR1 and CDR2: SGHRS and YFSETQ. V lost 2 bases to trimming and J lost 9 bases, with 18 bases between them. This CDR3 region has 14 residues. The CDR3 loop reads CASSLGGRPGPQYF. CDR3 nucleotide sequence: TGCGCCAGCAGCTTAGGGGGACGGCCGGGGCCGCAGTACTTC.

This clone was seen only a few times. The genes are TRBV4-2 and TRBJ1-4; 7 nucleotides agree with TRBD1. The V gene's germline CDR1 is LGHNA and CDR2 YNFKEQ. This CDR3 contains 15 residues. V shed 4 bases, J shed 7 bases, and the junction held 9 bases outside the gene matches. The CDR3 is CASSRQGGRGEKLFF. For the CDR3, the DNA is TGTGCCAGCAGCCGTCAAGGGGGCCGGGGTGAAAAACTGTTTTTT.

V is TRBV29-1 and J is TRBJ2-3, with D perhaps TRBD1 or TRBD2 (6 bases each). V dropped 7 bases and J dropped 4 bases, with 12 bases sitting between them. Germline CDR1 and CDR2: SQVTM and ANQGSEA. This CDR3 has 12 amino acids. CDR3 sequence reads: CSASRGADTQYF. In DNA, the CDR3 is TGCAGCGCCTCGAGGGGGGCAGATACGCAGTATTTT.

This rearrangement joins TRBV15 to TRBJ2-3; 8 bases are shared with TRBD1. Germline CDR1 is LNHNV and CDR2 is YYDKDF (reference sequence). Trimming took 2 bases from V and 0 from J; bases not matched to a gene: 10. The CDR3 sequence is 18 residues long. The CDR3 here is CATSRLPAGTGSTDTQYF. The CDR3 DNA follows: TGTGCCACCAGCAGATTACCGGCCGGGACAGGAAGCACAGATACGCAGTATTTT. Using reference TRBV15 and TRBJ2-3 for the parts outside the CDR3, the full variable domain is DAMVIQNPRYQVTQFGKPVTLSCSQTLNHNVMYWYQQKSSQAPKLLFHYYDKDFNNEADTPDNFQSRRPNTSFCFLDIRSPGLGDTAMYLCATSRLPAGTGSTDTQYFGPGTRLTVL.

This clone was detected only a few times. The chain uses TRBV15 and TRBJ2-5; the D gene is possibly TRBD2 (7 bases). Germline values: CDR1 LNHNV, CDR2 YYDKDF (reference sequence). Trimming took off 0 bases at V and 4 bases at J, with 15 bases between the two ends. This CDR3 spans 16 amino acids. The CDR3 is CATSRDLGGQGETQYF. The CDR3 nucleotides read TGTGCCACCAGCAGAGATCTGGGGGGGCAGGGAGAGACCCAGTACTTC.

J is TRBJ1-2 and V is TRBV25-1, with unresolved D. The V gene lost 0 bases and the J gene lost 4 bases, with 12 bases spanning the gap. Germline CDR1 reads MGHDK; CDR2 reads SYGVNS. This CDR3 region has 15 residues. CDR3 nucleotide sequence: TGTGCCAGCAGTGAATATGGAGCACAGACCTATGGCTACACCTTC. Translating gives CASSEYGAQTYGYTF.

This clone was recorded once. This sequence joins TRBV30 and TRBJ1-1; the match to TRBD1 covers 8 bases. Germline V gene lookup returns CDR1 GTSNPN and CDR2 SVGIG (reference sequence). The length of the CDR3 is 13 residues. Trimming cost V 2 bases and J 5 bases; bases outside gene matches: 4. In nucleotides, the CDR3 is TGTGCCTGGAGTCCGTACAGGGGGACTGAAGCTTTCTTT. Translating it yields CAWSPYRGTEAFF.

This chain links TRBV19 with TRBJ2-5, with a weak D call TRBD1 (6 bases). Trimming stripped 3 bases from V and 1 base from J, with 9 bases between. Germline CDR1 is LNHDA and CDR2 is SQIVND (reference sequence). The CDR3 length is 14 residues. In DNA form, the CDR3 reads TGTGCCAGTAGTATCCGGACAGCCCAAGAGACCCAGTACTTC. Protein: CASSIRTAQETQYF.

The CDR3 spells CAWSLRGRMNTEAFF. CDR3 in DNA: TGTGCCTGGAGCCTAAGGGGGCGGATGAACACTGAAGCTTTCTTT. This chain uses TRBV30 with TRBJ1-1, with 7 positions matching TRBD1. J was trimmed by 0 bases and V by 3 bases; bases with no gene match: 7. This CDR3 region has 15 residues. Germline lookup yields CDR1 GTSNPN and CDR2 SVGIG (reference sequence). Full variable domain (missing parts from reference TRBV30 and TRBJ1-1): SQTIHQWPATLVQPVGSPLSLECTVEGTSNPNLYWYRQAAGRGLQLLFYSVGIGQISSEVPQNLSASRPQDRQFILSSKKLLLSDSGFYLCAWSLRGRMNTEAFFGQGTRLTVV.

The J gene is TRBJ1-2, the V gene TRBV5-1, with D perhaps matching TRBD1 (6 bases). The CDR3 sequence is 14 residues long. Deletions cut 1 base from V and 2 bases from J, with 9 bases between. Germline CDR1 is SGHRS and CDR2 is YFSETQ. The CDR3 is CASSLPGQNYGYTF. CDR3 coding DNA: TGCGCCAGCAGCTTGCCCGGACAGAACTATGGCTACACCTTC.

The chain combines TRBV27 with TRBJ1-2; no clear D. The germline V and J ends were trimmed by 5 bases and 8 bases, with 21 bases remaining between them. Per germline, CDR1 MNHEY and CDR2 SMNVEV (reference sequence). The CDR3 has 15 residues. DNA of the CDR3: TGTGCCAGCAGTCCCGTTTATGACCCCAACGGGGGCTACACCTTC. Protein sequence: CASSPVYDPNGGYTF.

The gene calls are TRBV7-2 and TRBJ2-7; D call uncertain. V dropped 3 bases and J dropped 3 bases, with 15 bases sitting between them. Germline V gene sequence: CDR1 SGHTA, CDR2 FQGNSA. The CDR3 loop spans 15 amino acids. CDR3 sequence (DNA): TGTGCCAGCAGCTTCGACCTTCAGGCGTTCTACGAGCAGTACTTC. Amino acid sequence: CASSFDLQAFYEQYF.